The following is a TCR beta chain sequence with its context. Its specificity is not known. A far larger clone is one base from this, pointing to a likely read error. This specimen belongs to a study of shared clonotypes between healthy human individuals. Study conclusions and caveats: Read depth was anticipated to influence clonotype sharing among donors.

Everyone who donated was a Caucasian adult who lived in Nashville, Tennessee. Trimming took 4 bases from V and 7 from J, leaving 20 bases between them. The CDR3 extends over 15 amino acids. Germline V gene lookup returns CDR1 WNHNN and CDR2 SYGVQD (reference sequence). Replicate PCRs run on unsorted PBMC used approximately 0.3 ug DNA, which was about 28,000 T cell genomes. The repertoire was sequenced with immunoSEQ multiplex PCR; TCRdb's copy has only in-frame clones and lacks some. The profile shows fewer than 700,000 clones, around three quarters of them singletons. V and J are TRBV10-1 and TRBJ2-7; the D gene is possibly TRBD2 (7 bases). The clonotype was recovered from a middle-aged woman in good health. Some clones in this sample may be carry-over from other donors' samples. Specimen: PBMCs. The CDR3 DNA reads TGCGCCAGCAGTGGGTCGGGCGGGGGCTTCGGTGAGCAGTACTTC. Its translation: CASSGSGGGFGEQYF.